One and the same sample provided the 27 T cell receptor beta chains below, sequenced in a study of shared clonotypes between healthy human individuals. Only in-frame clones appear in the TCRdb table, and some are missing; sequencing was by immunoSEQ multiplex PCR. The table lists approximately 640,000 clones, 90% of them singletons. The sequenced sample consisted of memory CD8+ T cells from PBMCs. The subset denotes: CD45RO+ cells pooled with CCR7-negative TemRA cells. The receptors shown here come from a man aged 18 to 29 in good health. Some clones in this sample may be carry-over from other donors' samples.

This chain's CDR3 is CASSFAPGTYNEQFF. CDR3 nucleotide sequence: TGTGCCAGCAGCTTCGCCCCTGGGACCTACAATGAGCAGTTCTTC. The V call is TRBV5-5, the J call TRBJ2-1, with no clear D. Germline lookup yields CDR1 SGHKS and CDR2 YYEKEE (reference sequence). The V end was cut by 2 bases, the J end by 2 bases, with 11 bases between. CDR3 length: 15 residues.

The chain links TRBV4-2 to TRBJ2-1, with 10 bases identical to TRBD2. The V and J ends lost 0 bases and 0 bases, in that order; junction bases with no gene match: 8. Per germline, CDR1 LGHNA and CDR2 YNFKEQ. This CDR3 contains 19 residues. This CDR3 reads CASSQDGGRLAGSYNEQFF. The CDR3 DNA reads TGTGCCAGCAGCCAAGATGGGGGTAGACTAGCGGGCTCCTACAATGAGCAGTTCTTC.

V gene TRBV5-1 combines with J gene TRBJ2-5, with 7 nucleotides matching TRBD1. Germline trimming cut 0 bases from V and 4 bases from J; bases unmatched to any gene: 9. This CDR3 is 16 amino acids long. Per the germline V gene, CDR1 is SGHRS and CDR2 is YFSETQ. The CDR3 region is CASSLDRGYILETQYF. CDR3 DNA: TGCGCCAGCAGCTTGGACAGGGGATATATTCTAGAGACCCAGTACTTC.

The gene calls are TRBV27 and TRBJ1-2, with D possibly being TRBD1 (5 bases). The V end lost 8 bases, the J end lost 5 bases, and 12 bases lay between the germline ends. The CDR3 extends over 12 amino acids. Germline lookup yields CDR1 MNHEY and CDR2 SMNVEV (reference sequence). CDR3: CASGIGGYGYTF. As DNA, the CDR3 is TGTGCCAGCGGTATTGGGGGATATGGCTACACCTTC.

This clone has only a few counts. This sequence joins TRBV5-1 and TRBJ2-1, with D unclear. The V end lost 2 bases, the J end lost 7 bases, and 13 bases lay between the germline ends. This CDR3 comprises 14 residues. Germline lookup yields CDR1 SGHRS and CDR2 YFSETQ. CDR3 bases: TGCGCCAGCAGCTTCAGAGCGTTCGATAATGAGCAGTTCTTC. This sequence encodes CASSFRAFDNEQFF.

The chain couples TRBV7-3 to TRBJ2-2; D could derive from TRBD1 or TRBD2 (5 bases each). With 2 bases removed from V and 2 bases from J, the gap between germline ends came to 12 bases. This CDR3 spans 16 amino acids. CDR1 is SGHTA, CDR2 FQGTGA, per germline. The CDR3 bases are TGTGCCAGCAGCTTAGGGCTCGGGGCTAACACCGGGGAGCTGTTTTTT. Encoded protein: CASSLGLGANTGELFF.

The CDR3 DNA sequence: TGCGCCAGCAGCCAGAATGACTCACCCCGGGTGGGCACCGGGGAGCTGTTTTTT. It specifies CASSQNDSPRVGTGELFF. The gene calls are TRBV4-1 and TRBJ2-2, with D unclear. Per the germline V gene, CDR1 is MGHRA and CDR2 is YSYEKL. The CDR3 totals 18 residues. The V end was cut by 3 bases, the J end by 4 bases, with 21 bases between.

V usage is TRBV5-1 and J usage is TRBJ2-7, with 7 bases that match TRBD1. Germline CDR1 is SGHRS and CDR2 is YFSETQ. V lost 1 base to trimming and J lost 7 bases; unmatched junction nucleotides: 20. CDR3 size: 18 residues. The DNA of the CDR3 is TGCGCCAGCAGCTTGTACGCCCAAGCCGGGACAGTTTCAGGAGAGCAGTACTTC. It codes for CASSLYAQAGTVSGEQYF.

CDR3 region: CASSKKTPNTGELFF. CDR3 DNA sequence: TGTGCCAGCAGCAAAAAAACCCCGAACACCGGGGAGCTGTTTTTT. The rearrangement joins TRBV7-9 to TRBJ2-2, with D uncertain. Trimming stripped 5 bases from V and 0 bases from J, with 10 bases between. The CDR3 has 15 residues. The germline V gene encodes CDR1 SEHNR and CDR2 FQNEAQ (reference sequence).

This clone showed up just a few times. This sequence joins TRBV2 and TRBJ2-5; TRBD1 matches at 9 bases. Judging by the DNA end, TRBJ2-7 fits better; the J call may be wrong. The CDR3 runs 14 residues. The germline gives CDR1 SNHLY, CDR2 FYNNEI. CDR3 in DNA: TGTGCCAGCACCGGGACAGGGATAGGGCTCGAGCAGTACTTC. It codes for CASTGTGIGLEQYF.

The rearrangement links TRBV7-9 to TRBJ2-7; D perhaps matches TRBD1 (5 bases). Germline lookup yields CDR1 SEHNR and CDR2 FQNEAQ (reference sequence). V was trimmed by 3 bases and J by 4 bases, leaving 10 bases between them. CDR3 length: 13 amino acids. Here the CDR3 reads CASSLGLGYEQYF. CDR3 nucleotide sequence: TGTGCCAGCAGCTTGGGGCTGGGGTACGAGCAGTACTTC. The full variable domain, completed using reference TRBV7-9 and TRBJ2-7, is DTGVSQNPRHKITKRGQNVTFRCDPISEHNRLYWYRQTLGQGPEFLTYFQNEAQLEKSRLLSDRFSAERPKGSFSTLEIQRTEQGDSAMYLCASSLGLGYEQYFGPGTRLTVT.

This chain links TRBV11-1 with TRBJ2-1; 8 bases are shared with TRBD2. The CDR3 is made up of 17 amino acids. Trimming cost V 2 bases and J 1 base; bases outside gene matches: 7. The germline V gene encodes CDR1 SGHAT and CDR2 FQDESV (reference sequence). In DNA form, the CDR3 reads TGTGCCAGCAGCTTACATCTTAGCGGGGATTCCTACAATGAGCAGTTCTTC. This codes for CASSLHLSGDSYNEQFF.

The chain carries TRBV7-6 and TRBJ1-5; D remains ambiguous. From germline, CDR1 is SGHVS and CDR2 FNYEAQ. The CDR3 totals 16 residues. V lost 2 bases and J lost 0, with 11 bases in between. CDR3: CASSLFAGDSNQPQHF. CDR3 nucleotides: TGTGCCAGCAGCTTATTCGCGGGAGATAGCAATCAGCCCCAGCATTTT. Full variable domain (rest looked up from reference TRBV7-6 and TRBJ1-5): GAGVSQSPRYKVTKRGQDVALRCDPISGHVSLYWYRQALGQGPEFLTYFNYEAQQDKSGLPNDRFSAERPEGSISTLTIQRTEQRDSAMYRCASSLFAGDSNQPQHFGDGTRLSIL.

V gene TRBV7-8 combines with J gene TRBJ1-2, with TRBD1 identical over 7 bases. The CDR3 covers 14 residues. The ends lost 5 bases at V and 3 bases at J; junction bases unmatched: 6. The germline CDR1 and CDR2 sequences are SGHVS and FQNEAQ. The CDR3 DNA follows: TGTGCCAGCAGCCCCCCGGACAGGTACTATGGCTACACCTTC. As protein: CASSPPDRYYGYTF.

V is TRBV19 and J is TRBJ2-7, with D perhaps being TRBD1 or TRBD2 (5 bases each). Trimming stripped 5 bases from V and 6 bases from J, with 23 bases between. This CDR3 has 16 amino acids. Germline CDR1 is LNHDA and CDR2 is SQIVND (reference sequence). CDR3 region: CASSATGAPQEFEQYF. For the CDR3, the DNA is TGTGCCAGTAGTGCCACCGGGGCCCCCCAGGAGTTCGAGCAGTACTTC. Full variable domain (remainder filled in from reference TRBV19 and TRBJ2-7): DGGITQSPKYLFRKEGQNVTLSCEQNLNHDAMYWYRQDPGQGLRLIYYSQIVNDFQKGDIAEGYSVSREKKESFPLTVTSAQKNPTAFYLCASSATGAPQEFEQYFGPGTRLTVT.

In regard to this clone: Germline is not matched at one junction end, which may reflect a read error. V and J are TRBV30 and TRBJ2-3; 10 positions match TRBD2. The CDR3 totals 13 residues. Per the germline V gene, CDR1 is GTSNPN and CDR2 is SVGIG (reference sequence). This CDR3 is CARSGRAADTQYF. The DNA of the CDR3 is TGTGCCCGGAGCGGGAGGGCGGCAGATACGCAGTATTTT.

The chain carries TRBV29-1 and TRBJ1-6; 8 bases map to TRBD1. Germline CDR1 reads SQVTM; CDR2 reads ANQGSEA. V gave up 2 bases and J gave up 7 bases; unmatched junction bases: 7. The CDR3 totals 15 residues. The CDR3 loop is CSVEFQGAQNSPLHF. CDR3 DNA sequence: TGCAGCGTTGAATTTCAGGGGGCCCAAAATTCACCCCTCCACTTT.

This CDR3 is CASRWGQNYEQYF. The DNA for the CDR3 is TGTGCCAGCAGATGGGGACAGAACTACGAGCAGTACTTC. J is TRBJ2-7 and V is TRBV7-9, with TRBD1 matching over 7 bases. The germline CDR1 and CDR2 sequences are SEHNR and FQNEAQ (reference sequence). J gave up 3 bases and V 6 bases, and 5 bases lay outside the gene matches. The CDR3 spans 13 residues.

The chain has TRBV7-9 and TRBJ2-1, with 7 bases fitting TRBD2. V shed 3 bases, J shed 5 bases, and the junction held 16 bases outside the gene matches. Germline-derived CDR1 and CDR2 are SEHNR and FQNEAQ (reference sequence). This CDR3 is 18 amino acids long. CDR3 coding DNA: TGTGCCAGCAGCTTCCCCCCGGTAGGACTAGGAAAAGACAATGAGCAGTTCTTC. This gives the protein CASSFPPVGLGKDNEQFF. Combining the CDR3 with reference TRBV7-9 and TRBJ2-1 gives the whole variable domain DTGVSQNPRHKITKRGQNVTFRCDPISEHNRLYWYRQTLGQGPEFLTYFQNEAQLEKSRLLSDRFSAERPKGSFSTLEIQRTEQGDSAMYLCASSFPPVGLGKDNEQFFGPGTRLTVL.

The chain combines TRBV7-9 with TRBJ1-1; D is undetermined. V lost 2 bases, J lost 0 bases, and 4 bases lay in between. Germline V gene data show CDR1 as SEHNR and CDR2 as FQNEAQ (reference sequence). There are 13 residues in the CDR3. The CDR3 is CASSLILNTEAFF. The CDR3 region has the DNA TGTGCCAGCAGCTTAATTCTGAACACTGAAGCTTTCTTT. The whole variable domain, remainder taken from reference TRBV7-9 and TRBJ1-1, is DTGVSQNPRHKITKRGQNVTFRCDPISEHNRLYWYRQTLGQGPEFLTYFQNEAQLEKSRLLSDRFSAERPKGSFSTLEIQRTEQGDSAMYLCASSLILNTEAFFGQGTRLTVV.

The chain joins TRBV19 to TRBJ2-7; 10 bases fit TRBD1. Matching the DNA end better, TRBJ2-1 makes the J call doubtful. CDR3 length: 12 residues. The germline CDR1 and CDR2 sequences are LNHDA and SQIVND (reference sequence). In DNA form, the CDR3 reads TGTGCCAGTAAGACAGGGGGCGGTGAGCAGTTCTTC. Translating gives CASKTGGGEQFF.

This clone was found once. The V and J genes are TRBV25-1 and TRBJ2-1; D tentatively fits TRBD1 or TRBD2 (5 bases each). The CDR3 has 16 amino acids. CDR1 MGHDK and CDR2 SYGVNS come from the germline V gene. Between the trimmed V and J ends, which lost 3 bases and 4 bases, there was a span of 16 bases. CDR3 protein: CASSDLTGTDYNEQFF. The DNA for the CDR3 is TGTGCCAGCAGTGACCTGACCGGGACGGATTACAATGAGCAGTTCTTC.

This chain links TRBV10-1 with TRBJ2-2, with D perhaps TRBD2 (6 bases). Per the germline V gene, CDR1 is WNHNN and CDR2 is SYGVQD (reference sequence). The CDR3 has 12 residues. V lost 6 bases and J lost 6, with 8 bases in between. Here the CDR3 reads CASRGTAGELFF. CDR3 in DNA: TGCGCCAGCAGGGGGACTGCCGGGGAGCTGTTTTTT.

The CDR3 nucleotides read TGTGCCAGTAGTCCAAGGGACAGGGCGAACACTGAAGCTTTCTTT. Its translation is CASSPRDRANTEAFF. V gene TRBV19 combines with J gene TRBJ1-1; 9 bases match TRBD1. CDR3 length: 15 residues. V shed 5 bases, J shed 1 base, and the junction held 5 bases outside the gene matches. Germline V gene sequence: CDR1 LNHDA, CDR2 SQIVND (reference sequence). Based on the CDR3 plus reference TRBV19 and TRBJ1-1, the full variable domain is DGGITQSPKYLFRKEGQNVTLSCEQNLNHDAMYWYRQDPGQGLRLIYYSQIVNDFQKGDIAEGYSVSREKKESFPLTVTSAQKNPTAFYLCASSPRDRANTEAFFGQGTRLTVV.

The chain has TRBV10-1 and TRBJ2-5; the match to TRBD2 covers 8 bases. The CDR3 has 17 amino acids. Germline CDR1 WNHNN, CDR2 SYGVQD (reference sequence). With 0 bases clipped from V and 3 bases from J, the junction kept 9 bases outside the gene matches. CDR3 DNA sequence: TGCGCCAGCAGTGAGTCAAGAAAACAGGGACTAGAAGAGACCCAGTACTTC. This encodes CASSESRKQGLEETQYF.

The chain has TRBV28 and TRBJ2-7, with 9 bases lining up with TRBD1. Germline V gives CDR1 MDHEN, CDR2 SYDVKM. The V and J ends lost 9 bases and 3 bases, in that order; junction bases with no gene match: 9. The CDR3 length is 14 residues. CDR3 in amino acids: CASRPTGGGYEQYF. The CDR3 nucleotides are TGTGCCAGTAGGCCCACAGGGGGCGGCTACGAGCAGTACTTC.

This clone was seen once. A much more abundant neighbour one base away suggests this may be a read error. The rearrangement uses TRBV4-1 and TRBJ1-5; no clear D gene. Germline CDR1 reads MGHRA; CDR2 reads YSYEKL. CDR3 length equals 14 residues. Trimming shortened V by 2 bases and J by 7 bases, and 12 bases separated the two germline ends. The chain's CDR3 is CASSQWAPNQPQHF. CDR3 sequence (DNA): TGCGCCAGCAGCCAATGGGCCCCGAACCAGCCCCAGCATTTT.